This passage covers 9 T cell receptor beta chains from one sample sequenced in a study of metastatic and nonmetastatic thyroid tumors. No patient had received any treatment before thyroid surgery. From the PCR reads, TCRdb re-called clones with MiXCR. The sample holds around 5,000 clones; 25% are singletons and the top ten take more than 9.5%. The sequenced sample consisted of adjacent normal tissue. The source of these receptors is a male donor with papillary thyroid cancer or a benign thyroid nodule (not recorded which). Some clones in this sample may be carry-over from other donors' samples.

The chain recombines TRBV5-1 with TRBJ1-3; D unclear. Germline V gene lookup returns CDR1 SGHRS and CDR2 YFSETQ. V dropped 2 bases and J dropped 0 bases, with 6 bases sitting between them. The CDR3 is made up of 14 amino acids. The CDR3 reads CASSLSSSGNTIYF. The CDR3 DNA follows: TGCGCCAGCAGCTTATCGAGCTCTGGAAACACCATATATTTT.

Comments on this clone: This may come from a read error, since a much larger clone is one base off. This sample also contains other DNA sequences that code for the same CDR3. The chain links TRBV7-2 to TRBJ2-2, with D perhaps TRBD1 or TRBD2 (5 bases each). The V gene lost 6 bases and the J gene lost 6 bases, with 17 bases spanning the gap. CDR1 SGHTA and CDR2 FQGNSA come from the germline V gene. This CDR3 is built from 15 residues. The CDR3 nucleotides read TGTGCCAGCAGACGGGGACCTGCGAGGGCCGGGGAGCTGTTTTTT. It translates to CASRRGPARAGELFF.

This clone is large. At the DNA level, this CDR3 is encoded by other sequences in the same sample as well. The genes are TRBV11-2 and TRBJ2-7; 8 bases match TRBD2. The length of the CDR3 is 14 residues. The V segment lost 5 bases and the J segment 2 bases; nucleotides outside the gene matches: 5. Germline lookup yields CDR1 SGHAT and CDR2 FQNNGV. CDR3 loop: CASSKEGLAYEQYF. CDR3 sequence (DNA): TGTGCCAGCAGCAAAGAGGGACTAGCCTACGAGCAGTACTTC.

This chain links TRBV6-1 with TRBJ2-7; no definite D call. V was pared by 1 base and J by 0 bases, with 10 bases between. The CDR3 runs 15 residues. CDR1 is MNHNS, CDR2 SASEGT, per germline. The CDR3 region has the DNA TGTGCCAGCAGTGAAGACGGTATCAGCTCCTACGAGCAGTACTTC. It translates to CASSEDGISSYEQYF.

As concerns this clone: Its ends do not fully match the called genes, so a read error is possible. V is TRBV7-7 and J is TRBJ2-3; D is possibly TRBD2 (5 bases). The length of the CDR3 is 13 residues. CDR1 SSHAT and CDR2 FNYEAQ come from the germline V gene (reference sequence). The CDR3 region is CASSLAPRNTQYF. Written as DNA, the CDR3 is TGTGCTAGCAGCTTAGCGCCCCGCAATACGCAGTATTTT.

V gene TRBV30 combines with J gene TRBJ1-6; D remains ambiguous. This CDR3 has 13 amino acids. Germline V CDR1 and CDR2: GTSNPN, SVGIG (reference sequence). The V gene lost 2 bases and the J gene lost 6 bases, with 8 bases spanning the gap. CDR3 amino acids: CAWSSGINSPLHF. DNA for the CDR3: TGTGCCTGGAGTAGCGGAATTAATTCACCCCTCCACTTT. Drawing the rest from reference TRBV30 and TRBJ1-6, the complete variable domain is SQTIHQWPATLVQPVGSPLSLECTVEGTSNPNLYWYRQAAGRGLQLLFYSVGIGQISSEVPQNLSASRPQDRQFILSSKKLLLSDSGFYLCAWSSGINSPLHFGNGTRLTVT.

This clone was picked up a small number of times. The rearrangement links TRBV28 to TRBJ2-5; D is unclear. The length of the CDR3 is 14 residues. V lost 5 bases and J 2 bases, leaving 12 bases between the germline ends. Germline CDR1 MDHEN, CDR2 SYDVKM. The CDR3 spells CASSPVGYQETQYF. DNA for the CDR3: TGTGCCAGCAGTCCGGTAGGTTATCAAGAGACCCAGTACTTC.

This clone was recorded at least ten times. Other DNA sequences from this sample encode an identical CDR3 as well. This rearrangement joins TRBV2 to TRBJ2-3; the D gene is possibly TRBD1 (5 bases). Between the trimmed V and J ends, which lost 6 bases and 3 bases, there was a span of 7 bases. Per the germline V gene, CDR1 is SNHLY and CDR2 is FYNNEI. The CDR3 extends over 12 amino acids. The CDR3 DNA is TGTGCCAGCAGCTCAGGGACAGATACGCAGTATTTT. It specifies CASSSGTDTQYF.

V is TRBV6-2 or TRBV6-3 and J is TRBJ2-1, with TRBD2 identical over 15 bases. Germline V gives CDR1 MNHEY, CDR2 SVGEGT. The V gene end was trimmed by 2 bases and the J gene end by 7 bases; junction bases not matched to a gene: 15. CDR3 length equals 20 residues. For the CDR3, the DNA is TGTGCCAGCAGTTACCCCTCCGGGACTAGCGGGGGGCAGGGATTTAATGAGCAGTTCTTC. Amino acids: CASSYPSGTSGGQGFNEQFF.